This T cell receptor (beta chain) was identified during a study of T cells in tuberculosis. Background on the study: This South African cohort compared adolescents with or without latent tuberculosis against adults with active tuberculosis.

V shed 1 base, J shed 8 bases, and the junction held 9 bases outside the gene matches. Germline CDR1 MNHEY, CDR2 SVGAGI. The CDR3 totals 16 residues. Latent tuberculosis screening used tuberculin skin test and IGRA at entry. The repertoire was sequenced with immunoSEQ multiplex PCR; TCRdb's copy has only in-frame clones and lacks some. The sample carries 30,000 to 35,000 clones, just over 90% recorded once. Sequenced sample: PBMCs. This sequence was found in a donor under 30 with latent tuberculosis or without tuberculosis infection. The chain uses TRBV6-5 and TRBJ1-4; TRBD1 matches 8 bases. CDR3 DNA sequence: TGTGCCAGCAGTTACTTACCTGGGACAGGCCTCGAAAAACTGTTTTTT. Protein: CASSYLPGTGLEKLFF.